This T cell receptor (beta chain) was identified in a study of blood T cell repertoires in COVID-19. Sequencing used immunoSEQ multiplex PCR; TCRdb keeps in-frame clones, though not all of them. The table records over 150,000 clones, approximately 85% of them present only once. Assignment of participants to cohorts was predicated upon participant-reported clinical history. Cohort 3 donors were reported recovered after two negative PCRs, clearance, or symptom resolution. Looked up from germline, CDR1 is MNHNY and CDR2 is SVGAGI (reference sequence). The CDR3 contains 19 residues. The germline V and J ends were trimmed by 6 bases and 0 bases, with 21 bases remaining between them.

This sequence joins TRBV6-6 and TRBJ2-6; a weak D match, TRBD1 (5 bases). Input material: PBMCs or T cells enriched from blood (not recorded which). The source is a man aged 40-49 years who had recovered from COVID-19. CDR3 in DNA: TGTGCCAGCAGCTTGGGATGGGGCAGGCACGACTCTGGGGCCAACGTCCTGACTTTC. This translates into CASSLGWGRHDSGANVLTF.